This passage covers 18 T cell receptor beta chains from one sample sequenced in a study of tumor-infiltrating lymphocytes in primary liver carcinoma. Co-extracted RNA and DNA came from roughly 20-30 mg of unsorted bulk tissue. Making TCR beta cDNA involved around 520 ng total RNA and a constant-region primer. Generation of the TCR beta libraries relied on three nested multiplex PCR rounds using slightly modified ARM-PCR. TRBV1-TRBV30 forward primers paired with a C-beta reverse primer were used in the first two PCR rounds, which ran approximately 10 cycles each. MiXCR, applied by TCRdb to the multiplex PCR reads, yields one record per CDR3 protein. The data hold approximately 92,000 distinct CDR3 sequences, with about 70% observed a single time. Source material: tumor-adjacent normal liver tissue. All receptors derive from a man aged 35 to 55 with primary liver carcinoma and hepatitis B virus infection.

DNA for the CDR3: TGTGCCAGAAGCCGGCCTGCGGGGCCGCCAGATACGCAGTATTTT. It translates to CARSRPAGPPDTQYF. This chain connects TRBV11-1 to TRBJ2-3; D might be TRBD2 (6 bases). Trimming shortened V by 9 bases and J by 4 bases, and 20 bases separated the two germline ends. The CDR3 consists of 15 residues. From germline, CDR1 is SGHAT and CDR2 FQDESV (reference sequence).

The sample holds a few counts of this clonotype. A much larger clone differs from this one at a single base, so this may be a read error. V and J are TRBV4-2 and TRBJ2-6; D possibly corresponds to TRBD2 (5 bases). CDR3 size: 16 residues. V lost 5 bases, J lost 0 bases, and 11 bases lay in between. Germline CDR1 LGHNA, CDR2 YNFKEQ. The CDR3 loop reads CASSSGKYSGANVLTF. The CDR3 DNA reads as TGTGCCAGCAGCTCCGGGAAATACTCTGGGGCCAACGTCCTGACTTTC.

The sample holds many counts of this clonotype. This chain uses TRBV29-1 with TRBJ2-1; D is ambiguous. This CDR3 has 16 amino acids. Deletions cut 0 bases from V and 2 bases from J, with 14 bases between. CDR1 and CDR2 (germline): SQVTM, ANQGSEA. CDR3 amino acids: CSVEDPVGPTYNEQFF. In DNA form, the CDR3 reads TGCAGCGTTGAAGACCCGGTCGGTCCCACCTACAATGAGCAGTTCTTC.

About this clonotype: Compared with germline, one end of the junction differs, possibly owing to a read error. The rearrangement links TRBV6-5 to TRBJ2-7; D tentatively fits TRBD1 or TRBD2 (6 bases each). Per germline, CDR1 MNHEY and CDR2 SVGAGI. CDR3 length: 16 residues. CDR3 nucleotide sequence: TGTACCAGTAGTTACTCGAGGGGGGTCCTATCTTACGAGCAGTACTTC. It encodes CTSSYSRGVLSYEQYF.

Note on this clonotype: Germline is not matched at one junction end, which may reflect a read error. CDR3 bases: TGTGCCAGCAGTTTAGTATCAGCAGATACGCAGTATTTC. Its protein is CASSLVSADTQYF. The chain couples TRBV12-3 or TRBV12-4 to TRBJ2-3, with D hard to call. The CDR3 has 13 amino acids.

This rearrangement joins TRBV24-1 to TRBJ1-5; D unresolved. This CDR3 is built from 16 residues. Per the germline V gene, CDR1 is KGHDR and CDR2 is SFDVKD. V lost 0 bases and J lost 9, with 17 bases in between. For the CDR3, the DNA is TGTGCCACCAGTGATTTGAAGGGAGGCCCCAGTGCGCCCCAGCATTTT. This encodes CATSDLKGGPSAPQHF.

This clonotype was recorded only once. This clone may be a read error of a much larger clone one base away. The chain links TRBV6-6 to TRBJ2-5; 12 nucleotides agree with TRBD2. The CDR3 covers 15 residues. CDR1 is MNHNY, CDR2 SVGAGI, per germline (reference sequence). The CDR3 here is CDSSLGTSGQETQYF. DNA for the CDR3: TGTGACAGCAGTCTCGGGACTAGCGGGCAAGAGACCCAGTACTTC.

Turning to this clonotype: Since a much larger clone is just one base distant, this may be a read error. The chain uses TRBV10-3 and TRBJ2-3, with D possibly called TRBD1 or TRBD2 (5 bases each). Germline V gene data show CDR1 as ENHRY and CDR2 as SYGVKD. This CDR3 contains 15 residues. This chain's CDR3 is CATSEDRGNTDTQYF. CDR3 nucleotides: TGTGCCACCAGTGAAGACCGGGGCAACACAGATACGCAGTATTTT.

Regarding this clonotype: One end of the junction does not line up with germline, which may come from a read error. This chain joins TRBV6-6 and TRBJ2-2; D might be TRBD2 (6 bases). The CDR3 is made up of 13 amino acids. Germline V gives CDR1 MNHNY, CDR2 SVGAGI (reference sequence). This CDR3 reads CARSYGNTGGLFF. CDR3 DNA sequence: TGTGCCAGAAGTTACGGGAACACCGGGGGGCTGTTTTTT.

The rearrangement links TRBV12-3 or TRBV12-4 to TRBJ2-1, with D perhaps matching TRBD2 (6 bases). CDR3 length: 14 residues. Trimming pared 5 bases from V and 6 bases from J, leaving 14 bases between. The CDR3 loop is CASSKLGGVNEQFF. CDR3 bases: TGTGCCAGCAGTAAACTAGGAGGGGTCAATGAGCAGTTCTTC.

This clonotype was seen at least ten times. The rearrangement uses TRBV10-1 and TRBJ2-7; TRBD2 matches 8 bases. The germline V gene encodes CDR1 WNHNN and CDR2 SYGVQD (reference sequence). This CDR3 comprises 13 residues. V was pared by 9 bases and J by 0 bases, with 4 bases of the junction left unmatched. DNA of the CDR3: TGCGCCAGAACCGGGACTAGCTCCTACGAGCAGTACTTC. Translation gives CARTGTSSYEQYF.

The chain employs TRBV19 and TRBJ2-1; D might be TRBD2 (6 bases). V was clipped by 5 bases and J by 4 bases, with 9 bases between them. The germline V gene has CDR1 LNHDA and CDR2 SQIVND (reference sequence). This CDR3 region has 13 residues. Here the CDR3 DNA reads TGTGCCAGTAGTCCTGGGACTTACAATGAGCAGTTCTTC. Its protein is CASSPGTYNEQFF.

With respect to this clonotype: This may come from a read error, since a much larger clone is one base off. The rearrangement uses TRBV10-3 and TRBJ1-1; no firm D call. Germline assignment: CDR1 ENHRY and CDR2 SYGVKD. This CDR3 comprises 14 residues. Here the CDR3 DNA reads TGTGCCATCAGTGGCAACTACATGAACACTGAAGTTTTCTTT. Amino acid sequence: CAISGNYMNTEVFF.

On this clonotype: A much bigger clone sits one base away, suggesting this may be a read error. The chain recombines TRBV6-1 with TRBJ1-5; D uncertain. This CDR3 has 13 amino acids. Trimming stripped 2 bases from V and 9 bases from J, with 11 bases between. CDR1 MNHNS and CDR2 SASEGT come from the germline V gene. Here the CDR3 DNA reads TGTGCCAGCAGTGAACGGCCCTTGGCGCCCCAGCATTTT. As protein: CASSERPLAPQHF.

About this clonotype: One base away lies a much larger clone, so this may be a sequencing read error. The V and J genes are TRBV10-2 and TRBJ2-3; possible D gene TRBD2, 6 bases. Per the germline V gene, CDR1 is WSHSY and CDR2 is SAAADI. The CDR3 is 13 residues long. Written as DNA, the CDR3 is TGCACCAGCACATTAGCGGACACAGATACGCAGTATTTT. It is translated as CTSTLADTDTQYF.

Turning to this clonotype: One end of the junction fails to match germline, which may point to a read error. The chain has TRBV7-8 and TRBJ2-1, with 7 bases lining up with TRBD2. Germline-derived CDR1 and CDR2 are SGHVS and FQNEAQ. This CDR3 contains 15 residues. CDR3 residues: CVSRPLEGGANEQFF. DNA of the CDR3: TGTGTCAGCAGACCCCTAGAGGGAGGGGCTAATGAGCAGTTCTTC. Combining the CDR3 with reference TRBV7-8 and TRBJ2-1 gives the whole variable domain GAGVSQSPRYKVAKRGQDVALRCDPISGHVSLFWYQQALGQGPEFLTYFQNEAQLDKSGLPSDRFFAERPEGSVSTLKIQRTQQEDSAVYLCVSRPLEGGANEQFFGPGTRLTVL.

The genes are TRBV5-1 and TRBJ2-3; 8 positions match TRBD1. This CDR3 spans 12 amino acids. V gave up 7 bases and J gave up 6 bases; unmatched junction bases: 4. Germline-derived CDR1 and CDR2 are SGHRS and YFSETQ. The CDR3 region is CASQGAFDTQYF. CDR3 sequence (DNA): TGCGCCAGCCAGGGGGCCTTCGATACGCAGTATTTT.

Of note for this clonotype: Its ends do not fully match the called genes, so a read error is possible. The J gene is TRBJ2-3, the V gene TRBV28, with 9 bases aligning to TRBD1. The CDR3 covers 16 residues. Germline CDR1 and CDR2: MDHEN and SYDVKM. The CDR3 DNA follows: TGTACCAGCAGTCTCTCTAGCCGGGACAGGGTCAATACGCAGTATTTT. Its translation: CTSSLSSRDRVNTQYF.